Presented here are 18 T cell receptor beta chains from one specimen sequenced in a study of T-cell reconstitution after alpha-beta-depleted transplantation in children. The authors prepared the TCRbeta library with unique molecular identifiers. TCRdb re-analysed the PCR reads in MiXCR, keeping a single row per CDR3 protein. The sample yields 45,000 to 70,000 distinct CDR3 sequences, roughly 46% seen once. This specimen was PBMCs, mostly from graft donor cells, taken 360 days after TCRalphabeta/CD19-depleted stem cell transplant. The receptors were gathered from a male patient younger than 18 who had a stem cell transplant for acute lymphoblastic leukemia, so the T cells may come from the graft donor.

V usage is TRBV7-2 and J usage is TRBJ2-5, with D possibly being TRBD1 or TRBD2 (5 bases each). The V and J ends lost 1 base and 5 bases respectively, with 11 bases between them. CDR1 and CDR2 from the germline V gene are SGHTA and FQGNSA. The CDR3 has 14 amino acids. CDR3 region: CASSLGGAGETQYF. CDR3 in DNA: TGTGCCAGCAGCTTAGGAGGGGCAGGGGAGACCCAGTACTTC.

This clonotype was picked up one time. This chain links TRBV11-2 with TRBJ1-1; no firm D call. Germline-derived CDR1 and CDR2 are SGHAT and FQNNGV. V gave up 1 base and J gave up 7 bases, with 10 bases separating them. This CDR3 contains 13 residues. CDR3 nucleotide sequence: TGTGCCAGCAGCTTAGCTCTCCGGGGTGAAGCTTTCTTT. Its translation: CASSLALRGEAFF.

The rearrangement joins TRBV21-1 to TRBJ1-2; the D call TRBD1 from the table was never checked on the DNA. TRBV21-1 is noted as a pseudogene. The CDR3 has 12 amino acids. As DNA, the CDR3 is TGTGCCAGCGGTGGACACCCCTATGGCTACACCTTC. The encoded protein is CASGGHPYGYTF.

The rearrangement uses TRBV21-1 and TRBJ2-7. TRBV21-1 is a pseudogene locus. The CDR3 spans 11 residues. For the CDR3, the DNA is TGTGCCAGCAATAATATAGACGAGCAGTACTTC. As protein: CASNNIDEQYF.

The rearrangement joins TRBV7-9 to TRBJ1-4; a possible D gene is TRBD1 (5 bases). Germline lookup yields CDR1 SEHNR and CDR2 FQNEAQ (reference sequence). The CDR3 loop spans 14 amino acids. V lost 5 bases, J lost 8 bases, and 15 bases lay in between. The CDR3 spells CASSPDEGQEKLFF. The CDR3 DNA is TGTGCCAGCAGCCCAGATGAGGGGCAGGAAAAACTGTTTTTT.

This clonotype was observed a few times. The V gene is TRBV7-8, the J gene TRBJ2-7; 11 nucleotides match TRBD2. The CDR3 is 15 residues long. Unmatched junction bases numbered 6, after V lost 5 bases and J lost 3 bases. CDR1 SGHVS and CDR2 FQNEAQ come from the germline V gene. The CDR3, as DNA: TGTGCCAGCAGCCCGAGACTAGCGGGGAACTACGAGCAGTACTTC. Protein product: CASSPRLAGNYEQYF.

The chain links TRBV4-1 to TRBJ2-7; 8 bases match TRBD2. Trimming at V came to 1 base and at J to 3 bases, leaving 8 bases not matched to a gene. CDR3 length equals 16 residues. CDR1 is MGHRA, CDR2 YSYEKL, per germline. CDR3 nucleotide sequence: TGCGCCAGCAGCCAAGGGGCGGCGGGAGGCCTCTACGAGCAGTACTTC. Translated: CASSQGAAGGLYEQYF.

J is TRBJ2-3 and V is TRBV7-6, with TRBD1 as a possible D gene (5 bases). Germline assignment: CDR1 SGHVS and CDR2 FNYEAQ. This CDR3 is 15 amino acids long. Trimming pared 5 bases from V and 1 base from J, leaving 13 bases between. The CDR3 spells CASSLSMGRTDTQYF. In DNA, the CDR3 is TGTGCCAGCAGCCTTAGTATGGGGCGCACAGATACGCAGTATTTT.

This clonotype was counted only a few times. CDR3 sequence (DNA): TGTGCCAGCAGCTTAGGGTCAGGGAATGGCTACACCTTC. This translates into CASSLGSGNGYTF. The V and J genes are TRBV7-9 and TRBJ1-2; possibly TRBD1 for D (5 bases). With 1 base removed from V and 6 bases from J, the gap between germline ends came to 9 bases. CDR1 and CDR2 from the germline V gene are SEHNR and FQNEAQ (reference sequence). This CDR3 has 13 residues.

This chain links TRBV20-1 with TRBJ2-7, with 15 bases fitting TRBD2. Germline CDR1 and CDR2: DFQATT and SNEGSKA (reference sequence). V dropped 0 bases and J dropped 1; count of bases not matched to a gene: 4. This CDR3 is 17 amino acids long. The CDR3 region is CSARDGGLAGGSYEQYF. The CDR3 nucleotides read TGCAGTGCTAGAGACGGGGGACTAGCGGGAGGTTCCTACGAGCAGTACTTC.

This clonotype has only a few counts. The chain employs TRBV5-1 and TRBJ2-2; maybe TRBD1 (6 bases). Trimming removed 3 bases at V and 6 bases at J, with 24 bases between. The CDR3 covers 18 residues. Germline V gene data show CDR1 as SGHRS and CDR2 as YFSETQ. DNA of the CDR3: TGCGCCAGCAGCTCCCCCTATAAAGCAGGGGTATTGCCCGGGGAGCTGTTTTTT. It codes for CASSSPYKAGVLPGELFF. The full variable domain, rest sourced from reference TRBV5-1 and TRBJ2-2, is KAGVTQTPRYLIKTRGQQVTLSCSPISGHRSVSWYQQTPGQGLQFLFEYFSETQRNKGNFPGRFSGRQFSNSRSEMNVSTLELGDSALYLCASSSPYKAGVLPGELFFGEGSRLTVL.

The V and J genes are TRBV12-3 or TRBV12-4 and TRBJ2-1; possibly TRBD2 for D (5 bases). This CDR3 is built from 15 residues. With 2 bases removed from V and 5 bases from J, the gap between germline ends came to 13 bases. The CDR3 region has the DNA TGTGCCAGCAGTTTACTGGTGTCGCGGGACAATGAGCAGTTCTTC. Its translation is CASSLLVSRDNEQFF.

The V and J genes are TRBV12-3 or TRBV12-4 and TRBJ2-1; 9 bases are shared with TRBD2. The CDR3 has 14 amino acids. After removal of 5 bases from V and 4 bases from J, the junction contained 3 bases not matched to a gene. CDR3 bases: TGTGCCAGCAGTAGCGGGAGGTTGTACAATGAGCAGTTCTTC. As protein: CASSSGRLYNEQFF.

CDR3 DNA sequence: TGTGCCACCGACCCGGGACAGGGTTTAACTGAAGCTTTCTTT. Translated: CATDPGQGLTEAFF. The gene calls are TRBV6-2 or TRBV6-3 and TRBJ1-1; 9 nucleotides agree with TRBD1. There are 14 residues in the CDR3. Germline V gene sequence: CDR1 MNHEY, CDR2 SVGEGT. Unmatched junction bases numbered 11, after V lost 10 bases and J lost 5 bases.

In its sample, this clonotype was seen a few times. The rearrangement joins TRBV20-1 to TRBJ1-4; D perhaps matches TRBD1 (5 bases). The CDR3 totals 15 residues. The V and J ends lost 5 bases and 5 bases respectively, with 18 bases between them. Per germline, CDR1 DFQATT and CDR2 SNEGSKA (reference sequence). CDR3: CSAVGGLGLNEKLFF. Written as DNA, the CDR3 is TGCAGTGCTGTTGGGGGACTGGGACTCAATGAAAAACTGTTTTTT.

As to this clonotype: Sequence at one end of the junction differs from germline and may be a read error. The rearrangement links TRBV16 to TRBJ2-5; D tentatively fits TRBD1 or TRBD2 (5 bases each). The CDR3 spans 14 residues. In germline, CDR1 is KGHSY, CDR2 FQNENV. CDR3 region: CASGHFEGQETQYF. The CDR3 DNA follows: TGTGCCAGCGGCCACTTCGAGGGGCAAGAGACCCAGTACTTC.

The chain combines TRBV12-3 or TRBV12-4 with TRBJ1-4; 8 positions agree with TRBD1. Trimming took 6 bases from V and 8 from J; bases not matched to a gene: 8. The CDR3 has 14 amino acids. CDR3 bases: TGTGCCAGCAGCCCACAGGGGGATTGGGAAAAACTGTTTTTT. Protein product: CASSPQGDWEKLFF.

This sequence joins TRBV11-2 and TRBJ2-3; possible D gene TRBD2, 7 bases. V gave up 1 base and J gave up 3 bases, with 11 bases separating them. Germline V CDR1 and CDR2: SGHAT, FQNNGV. The CDR3 loop spans 15 amino acids. The CDR3 coding sequence is TGTGCCAGCAGCTTAGCCAGGGGAGGGACAGATACGCAGTATTTT. It encodes CASSLARGGTDTQYF.